The 4 T cell receptor beta chains listed next were all sequenced from one sample in a study of control samples from healthy donors and cancer patients. Sequencing was performed with immunoSEQ multiplex PCR; in TCRdb, only in-frame clones are kept and a portion is missing. The sample lists approximately 100,000 clones, 85% to 90% occurring once. Sequencing was done on a sample of PBMCs. These TCRs come from a man aged 55-75 years with lung cancer.

The V call is TRBV19, the J call TRBJ1-1, with TRBD1 identical over 7 bases. The CDR3 consists of 15 residues. J lost 4 bases, V lost 5 bases, and 10 bases had no gene match. Germline values: CDR1 LNHDA, CDR2 SQIVND (reference sequence). The CDR3 protein is CASSRQGKRGTEAFF. The CDR3 DNA reads as TGTGCCAGTAGTCGACAGGGAAAGAGGGGCACTGAAGCTTTCTTT. The variable domain in full, completed from reference TRBV19 and TRBJ1-1, reads DGGITQSPKYLFRKEGQNVTLSCEQNLNHDAMYWYRQDPGQGLRLIYYSQIVNDFQKGDIAEGYSVSREKKESFPLTVTSAQKNPTAFYLCASSRQGKRGTEAFFGQGTRLTVV.

As DNA, the CDR3 is TGTGCCAGCAGCCGAGGGGGCGAGGATACGCAGTATTTT. Translation: CASSRGGEDTQYF. J is TRBJ2-3 and V is TRBV4-2, with TRBD1 matching 7 bases. The germline V gene has CDR1 LGHNA and CDR2 YNFKEQ. V trimming: 4 bases; J trimming: 6 bases; junction bases outside the gene matches: 4. This CDR3 region has 13 residues.

The chain is built from TRBV29-1 and TRBJ1-1, with 7 bases aligning to TRBD1. Germline CDR1 is SQVTM and CDR2 is ANQGSEA. This CDR3 spans 14 amino acids. V lost 4 bases to trimming and J lost 0 bases; unmatched junction nucleotides: 5. CDR3 in DNA: TGCAGCGTTGCGATGGGACAGCTGAACACTGAAGCTTTCTTT. This sequence encodes CSVAMGQLNTEAFF. The full variable domain, rest sourced from reference TRBV29-1 and TRBJ1-1, is SAVISQKPSRDICQRGTSLTIQCQVDSQVTMMFWYRQQPGQSLTLIATANQGSEATYESGFVIDKFPISRPNLTFSTLTVSNMSPEDSSIYLCSVAMGQLNTEAFFGQGTRLTVV.

J is TRBJ2-3 and V is TRBV5-1, with D tentatively TRBD1 (5 bases). The V gene's germline CDR1 is SGHRS and CDR2 YFSETQ. The CDR3 is 15 residues long. V lost 5 bases to trimming and J lost 0 bases, with 13 bases between them. CDR3 region: CASSQQTASTDTQYF. The CDR3 DNA reads as TGCGCCAGCAGTCAACAGACAGCCAGCACAGATACGCAGTATTTT.